These 6 T cell receptor beta chains share one sample of origin, sequenced in a study of cytomegalovirus exposure and HLA in healthy donors. PCR primers comprised 60 Vbeta and 13 Jbeta primers. Assay used: immunoSEQ multiplex PCR; TCRdb lists only in-frame clones, some missing. There are 150,000 to 200,000 clones in the sample; around 80% occur only once, and around 1.9% lies in the top ten. The sample was PBMCs. The receptors shown here come from a woman aged 25-40 years in good health and CMV-seropositive.

The chain carries TRBV28 and TRBJ1-2; D is perhaps TRBD1 (6 bases). CDR1 is MDHEN, CDR2 SYDVKM, per germline. Trimming left V 5 bases short and J 3 bases short, with 22 bases between. This CDR3 is built from 17 residues. The CDR3 region is CASSTPSPGQGHYGYTF. The DNA for the CDR3 is TGTGCCAGCAGTACTCCCTCCCCCGGGCAGGGGCACTATGGCTACACCTTC.

The V gene is TRBV2, the J gene TRBJ1-6, with D possibly TRBD1 on 5 matching bases. The ends were cut back, 6 bases at V and 9 bases at J, with 15 bases in the middle. CDR3 length: 14 amino acids. Germline V lookup: CDR1 SNHLY, CDR2 FYNNEI. In DNA, the CDR3 is TGTGCCAGCAGCCTCGGGGGGTGGGGTTCACCCCTCCACTTT. This encodes CASSLGGWGSPLHF.

V is TRBV2 and J is TRBJ2-7, with 13 bases identical to TRBD2. Germline loops: CDR1 SNHLY, CDR2 FYNNEI. The CDR3 runs 15 residues. V lost 8 bases, J lost 6 bases, and 10 bases stayed unmatched. The CDR3 region is CASETSGRKGTEQYF. The CDR3 bases are TGTGCCAGCGAGACTAGCGGGAGGAAAGGGACCGAGCAGTACTTC.

The rearrangement joins TRBV2 to TRBJ1-5, with D uncertain. Germline V gene data show CDR1 as SNHLY and CDR2 as FYNNEI. CDR3 length equals 14 residues. The V gene lost 2 bases and the J gene lost 7 bases, with 12 bases spanning the gap. CDR3 DNA: TGTGCCAGCAGTGAAAGGATGGGAGAACAGCCCCAGCATTTT. Translated, it gives CASSERMGEQPQHF.

The rearrangement joins TRBV6-5 to TRBJ1-5, with TRBD1 matching over 8 bases. In germline, CDR1 is MNHEY, CDR2 SVGAGI. With V trimmed by 7 bases and J by 5 bases, 7 bases remained unmatched. The CDR3 is made up of 14 amino acids. The CDR3 DNA sequence: TGTGCCAGCAATCCCCGACAGGGGTATCAGCCCCAGCATTTT. Its translation: CASNPRQGYQPQHF.

The table lists this clone with a count of one. V usage is TRBV5-1 and J usage is TRBJ2-3; 11 positions agree with TRBD2. This CDR3 has 18 amino acids. The ends lost 0 bases at V and 2 bases at J; junction bases unmatched: 8. Germline V gives CDR1 SGHRS, CDR2 YFSETQ. CDR3: CASSLEAIAGGPTDTQYF. In nucleotides, the CDR3 is TGCGCCAGCAGCTTGGAGGCTATAGCGGGGGGGCCCACAGATACGCAGTATTTT.